Listed here are 27 T cell receptor beta chains from one sample, sequenced in a study of blood T cell repertoires in COVID-19. Using immunoSEQ multiplex PCR, the repertoire was profiled, and TCRdb retains in-frame clones only, with some absent. This table has about 160,000 clones, around 84% appearing once. The sample taken for sequencing was peripheral blood. Every receptor here comes from a man in his 70s with acute or convalescent COVID-19.

The chain couples TRBV15 to TRBJ1-2; D unresolved. Germline V gene data show CDR1 as LNHNV and CDR2 as YYDKDF (reference sequence). V was clipped by 1 base and J by 8 bases, with 11 bases between them. The CDR3 extends over 13 amino acids. The CDR3 nucleotides are TGTGCCACCAGCAGAGGTCCCGGGGAGGGCTACACCTTC. Amino acid sequence: CATSRGPGEGYTF.

The CDR3 sequence is CASDSPDRGRRGYTF. The DNA of the CDR3 is TGTGCCAGCGACTCGCCAGACAGGGGCCGTAGGGGCTACACCTTC. V and J are TRBV28 and TRBJ1-2, with 8 bases fitting TRBD1. V lost 8 bases and J lost 8; bases outside the gene matches: 16. CDR1 is MDHEN and CDR2 is SYDVKM in the germline V gene. CDR3 length: 15 amino acids.

The sample holds many counts of this clone. The chain recombines TRBV7-9 with TRBJ1-3; D not resolved. This CDR3 contains 11 residues. Germline lookup yields CDR1 SEHNR and CDR2 FQNEAQ (reference sequence). V was shortened by 4 bases and J by 12 bases, with 10 bases between the two germline ends. The CDR3 coding sequence is TGTGCCAGCAGCTCCGGCCTAGACATATATTTT. Translated: CASSSGLDIYF.

The chain links TRBV5-5 to TRBJ1-2; 7 bases line up with TRBD1. The germline gives CDR1 SGHKS, CDR2 YYEKEE (reference sequence). The CDR3 extends over 15 amino acids. V was clipped by 4 bases and J by 4 bases; unmatched bases: 10. The CDR3 DNA reads as TGTGCCAGCAGCGTTACAGGGGAGGACTTCTATGGCTACACCTTC. The encoded protein is CASSVTGEDFYGYTF.

This sequence joins TRBV28 and TRBJ2-7; 11 nucleotides align to TRBD2. With V trimmed by 6 bases and J by 4 bases, 11 bases remained unmatched. Germline V lookup: CDR1 MDHEN, CDR2 SYDVKM. The CDR3 length is 16 residues. For the CDR3, the DNA is TGTGCCAGCAGACGAACTACTAGCGGGAGCGGTTACGAGCAGTACTTC. This codes for CASRRTTSGSGYEQYF.

The chain links TRBV28 to TRBJ2-7, with TRBD1 identical over 11 bases. V lost 2 bases, J lost 3 bases, and 9 bases stayed unmatched. The CDR3 has 17 residues. Per the germline V gene, CDR1 is MDHEN and CDR2 is SYDVKM. The CDR3 bases are TGTGCCAGCAGTTTAGACCTTGGGACAGGGGGAGTCTACGAGCAGTACTTC. It is translated as CASSLDLGTGGVYEQYF.

The V gene is TRBV21-1, the J gene TRBJ1-1; the DNA was not compared with TRBD1, the D call given in the table. TRBV21-1 is a recognized pseudogene. The CDR3 spans 15 residues. CDR3 loop: CASSTTDREDTEAFF. CDR3 DNA sequence: TGTGCCAGCAGCACGACGGACAGGGAGGATACTGAAGCTTTCTTT.

The gene calls are TRBV5-1 and TRBJ1-2; 11 bases align to TRBD1. Unmatched junction bases numbered 10, after V lost 3 bases and J lost 3 bases. CDR1 is SGHRS, CDR2 YFSETQ, per germline. The CDR3 loop spans 17 amino acids. Written as DNA, the CDR3 is TGCGCCAGCAGCTCGCCGGCTAGGACAGGGGGCGACTATGGCTACACCTTC. The encoded protein is CASSSPARTGGDYGYTF. Supplemented by reference TRBV5-1 and TRBJ1-2, the full variable domain reads KAGVTQTPRYLIKTRGQQVTLSCSPISGHRSVSWYQQTPGQGLQFLFEYFSETQRNKGNFPGRFSGRQFSNSRSEMNVSTLELGDSALYLCASSSPARTGGDYGYTFGSGTRLTVV.

V gene TRBV12-5 combines with J gene TRBJ2-2; D may be TRBD1 (6 bases). The germline V and J ends were trimmed by 6 bases and 3 bases, with 14 bases remaining between them. CDR1 LGHNT and CDR2 FRNRAP come from the germline V gene. The CDR3 has 15 amino acids. The CDR3 coding sequence is TGTGCTAGTGGGGATACAGGGTGGTACACCGGGGAGCTGTTTTTT. Protein: CASGDTGWYTGELFF.

This clone was found once. This chain links TRBV6-2 or TRBV6-3 with TRBJ2-7; D gene unclear. Germline V gene lookup returns CDR1 MNHEY and CDR2 SVGEGT. The germline V and J ends were trimmed by 2 bases and 0 bases, with 5 bases remaining between them. The CDR3 consists of 13 residues. Written as DNA, the CDR3 is TGTGCCAGCAGTTACGCTAGCTCCTACGAGCAGTACTTC. It specifies CASSYASSYEQYF.

The V and J genes are TRBV5-1 and TRBJ1-1; no reliable D call. CDR1 and CDR2 (germline): SGHRS, YFSETQ. V lost 0 bases and J 4 bases, leaving 13 bases between the germline ends. The CDR3 is 15 residues long. This chain's CDR3 is CASSLGGNSGTEAFF. The DNA for the CDR3 is TGCGCCAGCAGCTTGGGTGGCAACTCGGGCACTGAAGCTTTCTTT.

The V call is TRBV5-3, the J call TRBJ2-7; weak D call: TRBD1 (6 bases). TRBV5-3 is identified as an open reading frame with a role that is uncertain. The CDR3 is 16 residues long. Between the trimmed V and J ends, which lost 0 bases and 4 bases, there was a span of 17 bases. The CDR3 here is CARSLEASSGVYEQYF. CDR3 bases: TGTGCCAGAAGCTTGGAGGCATCTTCAGGGGTTTACGAGCAGTACTTC.

V usage is TRBV7-9 and J usage is TRBJ2-3; 9 nucleotides line up with TRBD1. The CDR3 contains 15 residues. J gave up 4 bases and V 6 bases, and 8 bases lay outside the gene matches. Looked up from germline, CDR1 is SEHNR and CDR2 is FQNEAQ (reference sequence). In DNA, the CDR3 is TGTGCCAGCAGGAAGGGAGACAGGGGGTCAGATACGCAGTATTTT. It codes for CASRKGDRGSDTQYF.

The gene calls are TRBV28 and TRBJ2-7; TRBD1 matches 7 bases. V was pared by 7 bases and J by 0 bases, with 9 bases of the junction left unmatched. The CDR3 contains 15 residues. The germline V gene has CDR1 MDHEN and CDR2 SYDVKM. DNA for the CDR3: TGTGCCAGCACCGTACCGGACAGGAGCTCCTACGAGCAGTACTTC. Translating it yields CASTVPDRSSYEQYF.

The chain recombines TRBV2 with TRBJ2-1; D is uncertain. Germline assignment: CDR1 SNHLY and CDR2 FYNNEI. The CDR3 is made up of 11 amino acids. The CDR3 is CVGGAYNEQFF. DNA for the CDR3: TGTGTCGGCGGTGCCTACAATGAGCAGTTCTTC.

V usage is TRBV14 and J usage is TRBJ1-1; unclear D gene. The germline V and J ends were trimmed by 3 bases and 7 bases, with 9 bases remaining between them. CDR1 SGHDN and CDR2 FVKESK come from the germline V gene. The CDR3 has 12 residues. Here the CDR3 reads CASSQNSREAFF. The CDR3, as DNA: TGTGCCAGCAGCCAGAACAGTCGTGAAGCTTTCTTT. The variable domain in full, completed from reference TRBV14 and TRBJ1-1, reads EAGVTQFPSHSVIEKGQTVTLRCDPISGHDNLYWYRRVMGKEIKFLLHFVKESKQDESGMPNNRFLAERTGGTYSTLKVQPAELEDSGVYFCASSQNSREAFFGQGTRLTVV.

This clone was detected a few times. The CDR3 DNA reads TGTGCCATCAGTTCACAGGGTCGAGGCTATGGCTACACCTTC. Translated: CAISSQGRGYGYTF. V gene TRBV10-3 combines with J gene TRBJ1-2, with TRBD1 as a possible D gene (6 bases). Trimming took off 5 bases at V and 4 bases at J, with 14 bases between the two ends. CDR1 is ENHRY, CDR2 SYGVKD, per germline. The CDR3 covers 14 residues.

This chain uses TRBV24-1 with TRBJ2-1; TRBD2 is a possible D gene (5 bases). Germline-derived CDR1 and CDR2 are KGHDR and SFDVKD. Trimming pared 0 bases from V and 13 bases from J, leaving 9 bases between. The CDR3 contains 12 residues. CDR3 DNA sequence: TGTGCCACCAGTGATTTGCGGGCGGGTCAGTTCTTC. It codes for CATSDLRAGQFF.

The rearrangement links TRBV11-1 to TRBJ2-1, with 9 bases matching TRBD1. The CDR3 has 14 amino acids. From germline, CDR1 is SGHAT and CDR2 FQDESV (reference sequence). Germline trimming cut 5 bases from V and 8 bases from J; bases unmatched to any gene: 7. The CDR3 reads CASSPGQGGDEQFF. Here the CDR3 DNA reads TGTGCCAGCAGCCCGGGACAGGGTGGCGATGAGCAGTTCTTC.

This clone occurred a few times. The chain is built from TRBV4-1 and TRBJ2-1; 7 positions agree with TRBD2. The germline CDR1 and CDR2 sequences are MGHRA and YSYEKL. V lost 1 base and J lost 10; bases outside the gene matches: 22. CDR3 length: 19 residues. CDR3 sequence reads: CASSQVGGRSPYARGEQFF. CDR3 bases: TGCGCCAGCAGCCAAGTGGGCGGGAGATCTCCGTACGCCAGAGGGGAGCAGTTCTTC.

The chain uses TRBV28 and TRBJ1-5; 7 bases are a match to TRBD1. This CDR3 region has 15 residues. The germline V gene has CDR1 MDHEN and CDR2 SYDVKM. The ends lost 4 bases at V and 4 bases at J; junction bases unmatched: 7. The CDR3 is CASSWGQSQNQPQHF. As DNA, the CDR3 is TGTGCCAGCAGTTGGGGACAGTCTCAAAATCAGCCCCAGCATTTT.

The V gene is TRBV9, the J gene TRBJ1-6; 9 bases align to TRBD1. Germline CDR1 and CDR2: SGDLS and YYNGEE. CDR3 length: 15 amino acids. V shed 0 bases and J 14 bases; nucleotides not matched to a gene: 9. The CDR3 DNA reads TGTGCCAGCAGCGTAGAAGGGACAGGGAAATCGACCCTCCACTTT. The encoded protein is CASSVEGTGKSTLHF.

V and J are TRBV30 and TRBJ2-5, with D hard to call. Germline V CDR1 and CDR2: GTSNPN, SVGIG (reference sequence). This CDR3 has 14 residues. Trimming pared 0 bases from V and 1 base from J, leaving 9 bases between. CDR3 coding DNA: TGTGCCTGGAGTGTATATCGGTTCCAAGAGACCCAGTACTTC. Translation: CAWSVYRFQETQYF.

The CDR3 sequence: CASSRLSSGGLHTQYF. In DNA, the CDR3 is TGCGCCAGCAGCCGCCTGTCTAGCGGGGGACTCCACACCCAGTACTTC. This chain connects TRBV4-1 to TRBJ2-5, with 10 nucleotides matching TRBD2. V trimming: 4 bases; J trimming: 8 bases; junction bases outside the gene matches: 13. This CDR3 spans 16 amino acids. CDR1 and CDR2 (germline): MGHRA, YSYEKL.

The chain couples TRBV7-2 to TRBJ1-4; 9 bases line up with TRBD1. This CDR3 has 18 amino acids. Per germline, CDR1 SGHTA and CDR2 FQGNSA. Trimming removed 1 base from V and 5 bases from J; junction bases left unmatched: 11. The CDR3 bases are TGTGCCAGCAGCTTAGGCTTTACAGGGGGCGCCGGGAATGAAAAACTGTTTTTT. Residues: CASSLGFTGGAGNEKLFF.

J is TRBJ1-4 and V is TRBV2, with 9 bases fitting TRBD1. Per germline, CDR1 SNHLY and CDR2 FYNNEI. V shed 2 bases and J 5 bases; nucleotides not matched to a gene: 3. The length of the CDR3 is 15 residues. CDR3 protein: CASSERGQGNEKLFF. DNA for the CDR3: TGTGCCAGCAGTGAAAGGGGACAGGGAAATGAAAAACTGTTTTTT.

The V gene is TRBV19, the J gene TRBJ1-2, with D tentatively TRBD1 (5 bases). The CDR3 loop spans 11 amino acids. Germline values: CDR1 LNHDA, CDR2 SQIVND (reference sequence). Here the CDR3 DNA reads TGTGCTTCGATGACAGTTGGGGGCTACACCTTC. Its protein is CASMTVGGYTF.